This note documents a single T cell receptor beta chain sequence. Its antigen is not identified. Trimming removed 8 bases at V and 6 bases at J, with 16 bases between. Germline V gives CDR1 GTSNPN, CDR2 SVGIG (reference sequence). This CDR3 spans 12 amino acids. The sample comes from a study of response to subunit inactivated influenza vaccine. Study results and limitations: There was a suggestion from the authors that each seasonal influenza vaccination recruits few new T cells.

From the RT-PCR reads, TCRdb called clonotypes with MiXCR, one entry per CDR3 protein. The sample holds hundreds of thousands of distinct CDR3 sequences, around 16% seen once. Sequenced here: PBMCs from blood, sampled 12 days after vaccination. The clonotype was recovered from a man aged 50-59 years who received an inactivated influenza vaccine. The chain joins TRBV30 to TRBJ1-2; D is ambiguous. CDR3 in amino acids: CATSPRGDGYTF. The CDR3, as DNA: TGTGCCACCTCACCGAGAGGCGATGGCTACACCTTC.